The following is a T cell receptor beta chain sequence with its context. This sample was taken from a study of STAT5B mutations in CD4+ large granular lymphocyte leukemia. The protocol was immunoSEQ multiplex PCR, while the TCRdb copy is restricted to in-frame clones and leaves out a portion. The data hold under 50,000 clones, with approximately 83% observed a single time. V lost 3 bases, J lost 0 bases, and 7 bases lay in between. Looked up from germline, CDR1 is MGHRA and CDR2 is YSYEKL. The CDR3 runs 14 residues. The sequencing sample was made of CD4+ T cells from blood buffy coats. The V gene is TRBV4-1, the J gene TRBJ2-3; tentative D call: TRBD2 (6 bases). This TCR came from a human donor in good health. The CDR3 spells CASSHSGSTDTQYF. CDR3 nucleotides: TGCGCCAGCAGCCATAGCGGTAGCACAGATACGCAGTATTTT.